What follows describes a single TCR beta chain. Antigen specificity is unknown. Just one base apart from a much larger clone, this may be a read error. The record originates from a study of CD8 T cells in ankylosing spondylitis. Findings and limits, study-wide: From matched ankylosing spondylitis synovial fluid, disease-linked clones were reportedly recovered at significantly enriched levels. Ankylosing spondylitis blood appeared to carry a characteristic TCR beta motif of roughly 8 highly homologous variants.

Construction of TCR beta libraries was performed using quantitative 5'-RACE with molecular barcodes. TCRdb ran MiXCR on the 5' RACE reads and lists one entry per CDR3 protein. The sample has under 300,000 distinct CDR3 sequences; around 10% are singletons. The germline V gene encodes CDR1 SGHVS and CDR2 FQNEAQ. The CDR3 runs to 16 residues. Trimming shortened V by 0 bases and J by 2 bases, and 13 bases separated the two germline ends. The chain couples TRBV7-8 to TRBJ1-1; D is possibly TRBD1 (5 bases). This receptor was taken from a male donor with ankylosing spondylitis or in good health (not recorded which). Sequenced: blood, either unsorted or a sorted T cell fraction (not recorded which). CDR3: CASSLAGHRINTEAFF. CDR3 coding DNA: TGTGCCAGCAGCTTAGCAGGACACCGGATTAACACTGAAGCTTTCTTT.